This passage covers 32 T cell receptor beta chains from one sample sequenced in a study of T cell responses to AZD1222 COVID-19 vaccine. Sequenced by immunoSEQ multiplex PCR; TCRdb stores in-frame clones only, minus some. The sample has about 140,000 clones; about 86% are singletons. The material sequenced was peripheral blood, taken 28 days after the second AZD1222 dose. The origin of the receptors is an adult who received the AZD1222 COVID-19 vaccine.

The rearrangement links TRBV5-6 to TRBJ1-1; D possibly corresponds to TRBD1 (6 bases). The germline V gene has CDR1 SGHDT and CDR2 YYEEEE. CDR3 size: 13 residues. Trimming removed 1 base at V and 10 bases at J, with 14 bases between. The CDR3: CASSLLQGSSAFF. CDR3 bases: TGTGCCAGCAGCTTGCTACAGGGTTCTTCAGCTTTCTTT.

J is TRBJ1-6 and V is TRBV11-2, with D uncertain. The CDR3 is 14 residues long. Trimming removed 2 bases from V and 7 bases from J, with 9 bases in between. Germline CDR1 is SGHAT and CDR2 is FQNNGV. Written as DNA, the CDR3 is TGTGCCAGCAGCTTATTTGGCGAGAATTCACCCCTCCACTTT. Translation gives CASSLFGENSPLHF. The full variable domain, with the rest looked up from reference TRBV11-2 and TRBJ1-6, is EAGVAQSPRYKIIEKRQSVAFWCNPISGHATLYWYQQILGQGPKLLIQFQNNGVVDDSQLPKDRFSAERLKGVDSTLKIQPAKLEDSAVYLCASSLFGENSPLHFGNGTRLTVT.

This chain joins TRBV7-8 and TRBJ1-5; 12 bases align to TRBD1. Germline lookup yields CDR1 SGHVS and CDR2 FQNEAQ. This CDR3 contains 16 residues. V dropped 5 bases and J dropped 7; count of bases not matched to a gene: 9. The DNA for the CDR3 is TGTGCCAGCAGCGGCCGGGACAGGGGGCCAGGACAGCCCCAGCATTTT. As protein: CASSGRDRGPGQPQHF.

The chain links TRBV29-1 to TRBJ1-1, with D hard to call. V was clipped by 4 bases and J by 4 bases, with 10 bases between them. The V gene's germline CDR1 is SQVTM and CDR2 ANQGSEA. There are 12 residues in the CDR3. As DNA, the CDR3 is TGCAGCGTTGCACCCCGTGGCACTGAAGCTTTCTTT. It codes for CSVAPRGTEAFF.

The chain recombines TRBV6-6 with TRBJ1-5, with unresolved D. In germline, CDR1 is MNHNY, CDR2 SVGAGI (reference sequence). The CDR3 has 14 residues. The V and J ends lost 5 bases and 3 bases respectively, with 11 bases between them. CDR3: CASSPPGNNQPQHF. In nucleotides, the CDR3 is TGTGCCAGCAGTCCACCGGGGAACAATCAGCCCCAGCATTTT.

The chain uses TRBV12-3 or TRBV12-4 and TRBJ2-5; D possibly uses TRBD1 or TRBD2 (5 bases each). Trimming left V 7 bases short and J 5 bases short, with 11 bases between. This CDR3 is 12 amino acids long. CDR3 DNA sequence: TGTGCCAGCACCCCAGGGAGTGAGACCCAGTACTTC. Protein product: CASTPGSETQYF.

This clone came up once. For the CDR3, the DNA is TGTGCCAGCAGCTTAGATGTGTCGGGGAGCTCCTACAATGAGCAGTTCTTC. Translation gives CASSLDVSGSSYNEQFF. V is TRBV7-9 and J is TRBJ2-1, with D maybe TRBD2 (5 bases). Germline CDR1 SEHNR, CDR2 FQNEAQ (reference sequence). Trimming pared 1 base from V and 0 bases from J, leaving 13 bases between. CDR3 length: 17 residues.

The chain links TRBV7-9 to TRBJ1-4, with D possibly matching TRBD1 (5 bases). This CDR3 region has 12 residues. CDR1 SEHNR and CDR2 FQNEAQ come from the germline V gene (reference sequence). V gave up 1 base and J gave up 13 bases, with 10 bases separating them. The CDR3 region has the DNA TGTGCCAGCAGCTTAGGTGAGGGACGACTGTTTTTT. It is translated as CASSLGEGRLFF.

The chain employs TRBV7-9 and TRBJ1-2; D ambiguous. Deletions cut 5 bases from V and 4 bases from J, with 11 bases between. Per germline, CDR1 SEHNR and CDR2 FQNEAQ (reference sequence). The CDR3 contains 13 residues. CDR3: CASSKEASYGYTF. In DNA form, the CDR3 reads TGTGCCAGCAGCAAGGAGGCCAGCTATGGCTACACCTTC.

The gene calls are TRBV15 and TRBJ1-2; the D is unclear. Trimming took 0 bases from V and 4 from J, leaving 9 bases between them. There are 14 residues in the CDR3. CDR1 is LNHNV, CDR2 YYDKDF, per germline (reference sequence). CDR3 coding DNA: TGTGCCACCAGCAGAGACGCGGACGGCTATGGCTACACCTTC. This encodes CATSRDADGYGYTF.

This sequence joins TRBV27 and TRBJ1-1, with no clear D. Germline CDR1 MNHEY, CDR2 SMNVEV (reference sequence). CDR3 length equals 16 residues. V was pared by 2 bases and J by 0 bases, with 13 bases between. The CDR3 coding sequence is TGTGCCAGCAGTTTAAAGGTTGGGTACATGAACACTGAAGCTTTCTTT. Its translation: CASSLKVGYMNTEAFF.

The CDR3 nucleotides are TGTGCCAGCAGCGTAGGCGGGGGGGCCGGGGAGCTGTTTTTT. It is translated as CASSVGGGAGELFF. This chain joins TRBV9 and TRBJ2-2; 9 bases are a match to TRBD2. Germline V lookup: CDR1 SGDLS, CDR2 YYNGEE. The CDR3 runs 14 residues. J lost 6 bases, V lost 0 bases, and 0 bases had no gene match.

The chain combines TRBV28 with TRBJ1-2, with 7 bases aligning to TRBD1. The V segment lost 5 bases and the J segment 5 bases; nucleotides outside the gene matches: 11. The CDR3 has 15 residues. Germline assignment: CDR1 MDHEN and CDR2 SYDVKM. The CDR3 reads CASSLPDREGYGYTF. CDR3 DNA sequence: TGTGCCAGCAGTCTACCTGACAGGGAAGGGTATGGCTACACCTTC.

This clone was observed a few times. This chain links TRBV28 with TRBJ2-7; no clear D gene. Germline CDR1 MDHEN, CDR2 SYDVKM. The CDR3 runs to 13 residues. The V gene lost 2 bases and the J gene lost 0 bases, with 5 bases spanning the gap. CDR3 protein: CASSLESSYEQYF. The DNA of the CDR3 is TGTGCCAGCAGTTTAGAAAGCTCCTACGAGCAGTACTTC.

For the CDR3, the DNA is TGTGCCATCAGAGGGATGGGCCCTAGCACAGATACGCAGTATTTT. Translating it yields CAIRGMGPSTDTQYF. This sequence joins TRBV10-3 and TRBJ2-3; no reliable D call. V dropped 6 bases and J dropped 0 bases, with 13 bases sitting between them. Looked up from germline, CDR1 is ENHRY and CDR2 is SYGVKD. The CDR3 runs to 15 residues.

V and J are TRBV9 and TRBJ1-1; the D gene is possibly TRBD1 (5 bases). From germline, CDR1 is SGDLS and CDR2 YYNGEE. V lost 6 bases and J lost 4, with 16 bases in between. The length of the CDR3 is 14 residues. CDR3 DNA sequence: TGTGCCAGCACCCTCTCGGGGCAGGGCACTGAAGCTTTCTTT. It specifies CASTLSGQGTEAFF.

The chain couples TRBV28 to TRBJ2-1; tentatively, D is TRBD2 (6 bases). V gave up 3 bases and J gave up 10 bases, with 7 bases separating them. This CDR3 comprises 11 residues. Per the germline V gene, CDR1 is MDHEN and CDR2 is SYDVKM. The CDR3 nucleotides read TGTGCCAGCAGTTTGGAGGGGGAGCAGTTCTTC. This sequence encodes CASSLEGEQFF.

This rearrangement joins TRBV6-5 to TRBJ1-3; D is ambiguous. CDR1 and CDR2 from the germline V gene are MNHEY and SVGAGI. V lost 1 base and J lost 0, with 4 bases in between. The CDR3 runs to 14 residues. The CDR3 spells CASSYLGSGNTIYF. In DNA, the CDR3 is TGTGCCAGCAGTTACTTGGGCTCTGGAAACACCATATATTTT.

The chain recombines TRBV11-2 with TRBJ2-3; D unclear. V was pared by 0 bases and J by 6 bases, with 13 bases between. Germline values: CDR1 SGHAT, CDR2 FQNNGV. This CDR3 region has 15 residues. Here the CDR3 reads CASSLDRWVTDTQYF. The CDR3 DNA is TGTGCCAGCAGCTTAGATCGATGGGTCACCGATACGCAGTATTTT.

This rearrangement joins TRBV7-2 to TRBJ2-7; D is undetermined. Trimming cost V 5 bases and J 5 bases, with 19 bases left between them. Germline V gene sequence: CDR1 SGHTA, CDR2 FQGNSA. The CDR3 sequence is 15 residues long. Here the CDR3 reads CASSAPFENLDEQYF. DNA for the CDR3: TGTGCCAGCAGCGCCCCTTTTGAAAACCTCGACGAGCAGTACTTC.

The rearrangement joins TRBV10-1 to TRBJ2-3; TRBD1 matches at 8 bases. The length of the CDR3 is 14 residues. V trimming: 4 bases; J trimming: 4 bases; junction bases outside the gene matches: 4. Germline CDR1 and CDR2: WNHNN and SYGVQD (reference sequence). The CDR3 DNA follows: TGCGCCAGCAGTGGACAGGGGACCTCAGATACGCAGTATTTT. It codes for CASSGQGTSDTQYF.

The chain joins TRBV27 to TRBJ2-7; D tentatively fits TRBD1 or TRBD2 (5 bases each). CDR1 and CDR2 (germline): MNHEY, SMNVEV (reference sequence). The V end was cut by 2 bases, the J end by 3 bases, with 17 bases between. The CDR3 is 16 residues long. CDR3 amino acids: CASSLGDRAVDYEQYF. Written as DNA, the CDR3 is TGTGCCAGCAGTTTAGGGGACCGAGCCGTGGACTACGAGCAGTACTTC.

This chain links TRBV6-2 or TRBV6-3 with TRBJ2-3, with D hard to call. Germline values: CDR1 MNHEY, CDR2 SVGEGT. Deletions cut 5 bases from V and 5 bases from J, with 11 bases between. This CDR3 has 13 amino acids. The CDR3 DNA reads TGTGCCAGCAGTCTAACTCGTAAAGATACGCAGTATTTT. Its translation is CASSLTRKDTQYF.

The rearrangement links TRBV15 to TRBJ2-4; D unresolved. Germline V lookup: CDR1 LNHNV, CDR2 YYDKDF (reference sequence). V lost 8 bases, J lost 8 bases, and 22 bases lay in between. This CDR3 contains 15 residues. As DNA, the CDR3 is TGTGCCACCTCCGCTCTAGACATAGCCGGAGACATTCAGTACTTC. This encodes CATSALDIAGDIQYF.

The chain employs TRBV11-2 and TRBJ1-2; D is ambiguous. The CDR3 is 13 amino acids. V was clipped by 5 bases and J by 7 bases, with 14 bases between them. Germline loops: CDR1 SGHAT, CDR2 FQNNGV. The CDR3 DNA follows: TGTGCCAGCAGCCTAGGCGACATGGGTGGCTACACCTTC. Its protein product is CASSLGDMGGYTF. The full variable domain, rest sourced from reference TRBV11-2 and TRBJ1-2, is EAGVAQSPRYKIIEKRQSVAFWCNPISGHATLYWYQQILGQGPKLLIQFQNNGVVDDSQLPKDRFSAERLKGVDSTLKIQPAKLEDSAVYLCASSLGDMGGYTFGSGTRLTVV.

The gene calls are TRBV5-6 and TRBJ1-1; no clear D gene. Germline V gene sequence: CDR1 SGHDT, CDR2 YYEEEE. V dropped 4 bases and J dropped 6 bases, with 16 bases sitting between them. This CDR3 region has 14 residues. CDR3 protein: CASSIGYSSAEAFF. The CDR3, as DNA: TGTGCCAGCAGCATCGGGTACAGCTCCGCTGAAGCTTTCTTT. Looking up the rest from reference TRBV5-6 and TRBJ1-1 gives the full variable domain: DAGVTQSPTHLIKTRGQQVTLRCSPKSGHDTVSWYQQALGQGPQFIFQYYEEEERQRGNFPDRFSGHQFPNYSSELNVNALLLGDSALYLCASSIGYSSAEAFFGQGTRLTVV.

This chain links TRBV6-5 with TRBJ2-3, with unresolved D. Germline V CDR1 and CDR2: MNHEY, SVGAGI. Trimming removed 4 bases from V and 1 base from J, with 9 bases in between. The CDR3 runs to 14 residues. Here the CDR3 reads CASSSPDRTDTQYF. CDR3 DNA sequence: TGTGCCAGCAGTTCGCCCGACCGCACAGATACGCAGTATTTT.

This sequence joins TRBV11-3 and TRBJ2-7, with D possibly matching TRBD2 (5 bases). The germline CDR1 and CDR2 sequences are SGHNT and YENEEA. V was shortened by 0 bases and J by 0 bases, with 9 bases between the two germline ends. This CDR3 is built from 15 residues. The chain's CDR3 is CASSLDTGSSYEQYF. The CDR3 DNA is TGTGCCAGCAGCTTAGATACGGGGAGCTCCTACGAGCAGTACTTC.

V and J are TRBV7-2 and TRBJ2-1; TRBD2 matches at 10 bases. This CDR3 region has 18 residues. Germline CDR1 is SGHTA and CDR2 is FQGNSA. The V and J ends lost 2 bases and 0 bases, in that order; junction bases with no gene match: 7. This chain's CDR3 is CASSLRSSGGRSYNEQFF. In DNA, the CDR3 is TGTGCCAGCAGCTTACGTAGTAGCGGGGGGCGCTCCTACAATGAGCAGTTCTTC. Full variable domain (missing parts from reference TRBV7-2 and TRBJ2-1): GAGVSQSPSNKVTEKGKDVELRCDPISGHTALYWYRQSLGQGLEFLIYFQGNSAPDKSGLPSDRFSAERTGGSVSTLTIQRTQQEDSAVYLCASSLRSSGGRSYNEQFFGPGTRLTVL.

The V and J genes are TRBV2 and TRBJ2-7; TRBD2 aligns across 7 bases. Germline CDR1 SNHLY, CDR2 FYNNEI. This CDR3 has 11 amino acids. Trimming cost V 11 bases and J 9 bases; bases outside gene matches: 10. The CDR3 here is CADSSSGGQYF. In DNA form, the CDR3 reads TGTGCCGACAGTTCATCGGGGGGGCAGTACTTC.

This clone was detected once. The genes are TRBV6-2 or TRBV6-3 and TRBJ2-7; possible D gene TRBD2, 5 bases. V shed 5 bases and J shed 5 bases, with 7 bases lying between them. The CDR3 runs 11 residues. Per germline, CDR1 MNHEY and CDR2 SVGEGT. CDR3 sequence (DNA): TGTGCCAGCAGTACCGGGAACGAGCAGTACTTC. This codes for CASSTGNEQYF.

The chain employs TRBV6-2 or TRBV6-3 and TRBJ1-1; tentatively, D is TRBD1 (6 bases). This CDR3 has 17 amino acids. Germline values: CDR1 MNHEY, CDR2 SVGEGT. V lost 2 bases to trimming and J lost 4 bases, with 20 bases between them. CDR3 DNA sequence: TGTGCCAGCAGTTACGGCAGGGGTAGGCATCGGGGCACTGAAGCTTTCTTT. Translating gives CASSYGRGRHRGTEAFF.